This TCR beta chain was sequenced during a study of CD8 T cells in ankylosing spondylitis (dated by TCRdb to the late 2010s). Turning to the overall study: To find TCR variants linked to disease, the study profiled T cell receptor beta repertoires in ankylosing spondylitis patients and healthy donors. The full study cohort comprised about 23 ankylosing spondylitis patients and approximately 100 healthy donors. Peripheral blood was sampled, and synovial fluid was also collected from ankylosing spondylitis patients.

This clonotype was seen ten or more times. The target of this receptor is not known. Qualities for individual bases were not recorded, and no much larger clone is one base off. Study-wide conclusions, independent of this receptor: Some motif variants had previously been reported in the synovial fluid and blood of reactive arthritis patients, which suggests shared mechanisms of disease initiation. The disease-linked clones showed a CD8+ phenotype and occurred at relatively low frequencies in peripheral blood. Blood from ankylosing spondylitis patients appeared to be characterized by a TCR beta motif made up of under ten highly homologous amino acid variants. The disease-linked clones were reported as significantly enriched in matched synovial fluid samples from ankylosing spondylitis patients.

The germline V gene sets CDR1 to SGHAT and CDR2 to FQNNGV. Including the terminal cysteine and phenylalanine, the CDR3 comprises 16 residues. Only the CDR3 DNA stays, 48 bases, in frame from base 1. The junction carries 14 bases between V and J, which are trimmed by 1 base and 7 bases respectively. This sample was sequenced with an Illumina HiSeq 2500. Quantitative 5'-RACE with molecular barcodes was the method used to prepare the TCR beta libraries. The authors' pipeline ran thus. A new computational method based on a probabilistic model of VDJ rearrangement was used to identify disease-linked TCR variants. The raw public data were reprocessed by TCRdb itself: fastp quality trimming at Q25, MiXCR clonotype calling, in-frame beta chains only. Rows matching on CDR3 protein sequence are summarized as one entry with the most common DNA and genes. TCRdb's processing, not the authors' own work, is the source of the V and J calls. Across this sample there are fewer than 550,000 distinct CDR3 sequences, with about 5.7% seen only once. The ten largest account for roughly 3.5% of the sample.

The V and J genes are TRBV11-2 and TRBJ1-6, with TRBD1 tentatively as D gene (6 bases match). Source material: blood, either unsorted or a sorted T cell fraction (not recorded which). This sequence originates from a male donor with ankylosing spondylitis. The nucleotide sequence reads TGTGCCAGCAGCTTAGTCACACAGGGTATCAATTCACCCCTCCACTTT. Its coded protein is CASSLVTQGINSPLHF.